A single sample gave rise to the 32 T cell receptor beta chains below, sequenced in a study of shared clonotypes between healthy human individuals. Naive CD8 populations comprised CD45RO-negative cells positively selected for CCR7, excluding terminally differentiated effector memory CD45RA+ cells. Produced via immunoSEQ multiplex PCR; TCRdb's table is partial and in-frame only. Counted here are over 800,000 clones, 85% to 95% occurring once; the ten biggest clones make up approximately 25%. Specimen: naive CD8+ T cells sorted from blood. The source is a man between 25 and 39 years old in good health.

The chain carries TRBV6-1 and TRBJ2-1; possibly TRBD1 for D (5 bases). The V gene lost 5 bases and the J gene lost 7 bases, with 9 bases spanning the gap. The CDR3 loop spans 12 amino acids. Germline V gene sequence: CDR1 MNHNS, CDR2 SASEGT. This CDR3 is CASSPGSNEQFF. In DNA, the CDR3 is TGTGCCAGCAGTCCAGGGTCGAATGAGCAGTTCTTC.

This sequence joins TRBV5-1 and TRBJ2-7; a possible D gene is TRBD2 (6 bases). The germline V and J ends were trimmed by 2 bases and 0 bases, with 9 bases remaining between them. The CDR3 has 14 residues. The germline V gene has CDR1 SGHRS and CDR2 YFSETQ. The DNA of the CDR3 is TGCGCCAGCAGCTTCGCGGGATCCTCCTACGAGCAGTACTTC. Translation gives CASSFAGSSYEQYF.

This clone was observed at least ten times. Other DNA sequences within the sample encode an identical CDR3. The V call is TRBV28, the J call TRBJ1-2; no reliable D call. The ends were cut back, 5 bases at V and 2 bases at J, with 3 bases in the middle. The CDR3 loop spans 11 amino acids. Germline V gene data show CDR1 as MDHEN and CDR2 as SYDVKM. This CDR3 reads CASSRNYGYTF. DNA of the CDR3: TGTGCCAGCAGTCGAAACTATGGCTACACCTTC.

The chain carries TRBV14 and TRBJ2-7; TRBD1 agrees at 8 bases. The CDR3 is 15 residues long. V trimming: 1 base; J trimming: 5 bases; junction bases outside the gene matches: 7. In germline, CDR1 is SGHDN, CDR2 FVKESK. The CDR3 here is CASSQGYQGANEQYF. The CDR3 DNA reads as TGTGCCAGCAGCCAAGGATACCAGGGGGCAAACGAGCAGTACTTC.

To note about this clone: The sample holds other DNA sequences that translate to the same CDR3. V is TRBV9 and J is TRBJ2-1; D may match TRBD1 or TRBD2 (5 bases each). The CDR3 is made up of 15 amino acids. V lost 0 bases to trimming and J lost 0 bases, with 7 bases between them. CDR1 and CDR2 (germline): SGDLS, YYNGEE. CDR3 bases: TGTGCCAGCAGCGTAGAGGGGACCTCCTACAATGAGCAGTTCTTC. It encodes CASSVEGTSYNEQFF.

About this clone itself: Other DNA variants within this sample encode the same CDR3. CDR3: CASSLGQGAYEQYF. CDR3 DNA sequence: TGTGCCAGCAGCTTAGGCCAGGGGGCCTACGAGCAGTACTTC. The chain combines TRBV7-9 with TRBJ2-7; 7 bases map to TRBD1. The ends lost 1 base at V and 2 bases at J; junction bases unmatched: 2. CDR1 is SEHNR, CDR2 FQNEAQ, per germline (reference sequence). The CDR3 loop spans 14 amino acids.

The chain recombines TRBV6-1 with TRBJ1-5, with 7 bases that match TRBD1. V shed 2 bases and J 12 bases; nucleotides not matched to a gene: 19. This CDR3 region has 17 residues. Germline-derived CDR1 and CDR2 are MNHNS and SASEGT. CDR3 DNA: TGTGCCAGCAGTGAATTTATAATAGGGCAGGGGGGGAGTTACCAGCATTTT. Translating gives CASSEFIIGQGGSYQHF.

The gene calls are TRBV19 and TRBJ2-7, with TRBD1 matching over 9 bases. This CDR3 spans 13 amino acids. Trimming took 1 base from V and 9 from J; bases not matched to a gene: 4. Per germline, CDR1 LNHDA and CDR2 SQIVND (reference sequence). For the CDR3, the DNA is TGTGCCAGTAGTATAGGGACAGGGGACGGGCAGTACTTC. Its translation is CASSIGTGDGQYF.

The V call is TRBV28, the J call TRBJ2-2, with D uncertain. There are 15 residues in the CDR3. Trimming left V 3 bases short and J 2 bases short, with 10 bases between. The germline V gene has CDR1 MDHEN and CDR2 SYDVKM. CDR3 protein: CASSFWPRNTGELFF. Here the CDR3 DNA reads TGTGCCAGCAGTTTCTGGCCCAGAAACACCGGGGAGCTGTTTTTT.

The chain employs TRBV4-3 and TRBJ2-7, with 9 bases aligning to TRBD2. The V segment lost 0 bases and the J segment 3 bases; nucleotides outside the gene matches: 9. The germline V gene encodes CDR1 LGHNA and CDR2 YSLEER. The CDR3 is 17 residues long. The CDR3 region has the DNA TGCGCCAGCAGCCAAGAGGGGAGCGGGAGGCTAGTCTACGAGCAGTACTTC. Translating it yields CASSQEGSGRLVYEQYF.

The CDR3 DNA sequence: TGTGCCAGCAGCACGGACAGGGGGCTGGCCAAAAACATTCAGTACTTC. Amino acid sequence: CASSTDRGLAKNIQYF. The gene calls are TRBV5-4 and TRBJ2-4; 11 positions match TRBD1. The V gene's germline CDR1 is SGHNT and CDR2 YYREEE (reference sequence). The CDR3 loop spans 16 amino acids. V shed 4 bases and J 1 base; nucleotides not matched to a gene: 4.

The table lists this clone with a few counts. V usage is TRBV9 and J usage is TRBJ2-1, with D possibly TRBD2 on 5 matching bases. The CDR3 extends over 15 amino acids. The ends were cut back, 1 base at V and 8 bases at J, with 16 bases in the middle. Germline V gives CDR1 SGDLS, CDR2 YYNGEE. CDR3 nucleotide sequence: TGTGCCAGCAGCGTAAGCCGATTGGGGAGTCATGAGCAGTTCTTC. Translated: CASSVSRLGSHEQFF.

The chain joins TRBV5-1 to TRBJ2-2; D unresolved. Germline V lookup: CDR1 SGHRS, CDR2 YFSETQ. This CDR3 region has 13 residues. Deletions cut 2 bases from V and 5 bases from J, with 7 bases between. The CDR3 here is CASSFDQTGELFF. CDR3 nucleotides: TGCGCCAGCAGCTTTGACCAGACCGGGGAGCTGTTTTTT.

The V call is TRBV27, the J call TRBJ1-2, with 9 bases matching TRBD1. With V trimmed by 6 bases and J by 3 bases, 5 bases remained unmatched. Germline values: CDR1 MNHEY, CDR2 SMNVEV (reference sequence). The CDR3 totals 14 residues. CDR3 region: CASSRDRDDYGYTF. In nucleotides, the CDR3 is TGTGCCAGCAGCCGGGACAGGGACGACTATGGCTACACCTTC.

The V and J genes are TRBV30 and TRBJ2-7, with a weak D call TRBD1 (5 bases). V gave up 7 bases and J gave up 0 bases, with 13 bases separating them. The V gene's germline CDR1 is GTSNPN and CDR2 SVGIG (reference sequence). CDR3 length: 13 residues. The CDR3 reads CAFLDTASYEQYF. The CDR3 DNA is TGTGCCTTCTTGGACACCGCCTCCTACGAGCAGTACTTC.

The rearrangement uses TRBV4-1 and TRBJ2-5, with D maybe TRBD2 (5 bases). The V end lost 6 bases, the J end lost 2 bases, and 10 bases lay between the germline ends. Germline CDR1 and CDR2: MGHRA and YSYEKL. CDR3 length: 13 amino acids. CDR3: CASSPPGQETQYF. CDR3 sequence (DNA): TGCGCCAGCAGTCCCCCGGGGCAAGAGACCCAGTACTTC.

DNA of the CDR3: TGCGCCAGCAGCCAAGAGCCGGGACTAGCAGTTAGCACAGATACGCAGTATTTT. Protein sequence: CASSQEPGLAVSTDTQYF. The chain combines TRBV4-1 with TRBJ2-3; 9 nucleotides agree with TRBD2. J was trimmed by 0 bases and V by 0 bases; bases with no gene match: 7. CDR3 length equals 18 residues. Germline V gene lookup returns CDR1 MGHRA and CDR2 YSYEKL.

Here the CDR3 reads CASSSRETGANVLTF. CDR3 DNA sequence: TGTGCCAGCAGTTCCAGGGAGACTGGGGCCAACGTCCTGACTTTC. The chain carries TRBV2 and TRBJ2-6, with D perhaps given as TRBD1 or TRBD2 (5 bases each). Germline lookup yields CDR1 SNHLY and CDR2 FYNNEI. Between the trimmed V and J ends, which lost 5 bases and 2 bases, there was a span of 10 bases. The CDR3 consists of 15 residues.

This sequence joins TRBV5-4 and TRBJ2-1, with TRBD2 matching over 14 bases. This CDR3 is 17 amino acids long. Germline V lookup: CDR1 SGHNT, CDR2 YYREEE (reference sequence). The V and J ends lost 3 bases and 5 bases, in that order; junction bases with no gene match: 7. CDR3 amino acids: CASSWGGLAGGDNEQFF. CDR3 in DNA: TGTGCCAGCAGCTGGGGTGGACTAGCGGGAGGAGACAATGAGCAGTTCTTC.

The genes are TRBV19 and TRBJ2-1; D perhaps matches TRBD2 (5 bases). The length of the CDR3 is 15 residues. With 7 bases removed from V and 0 bases from J, the gap between germline ends came to 13 bases. Germline CDR1 LNHDA, CDR2 SQIVND (reference sequence). CDR3 bases: TGTGCCAGTACCCCGAGCGGAAGCTCCTACAATGAGCAGTTCTTC. This gives the protein CASTPSGSSYNEQFF.

The chain combines TRBV5-1 with TRBJ1-1; D ambiguous. The CDR3 loop spans 14 amino acids. Germline assignment: CDR1 SGHRS and CDR2 YFSETQ. The V gene lost 3 bases and the J gene lost 1 base, with 10 bases spanning the gap. Here the CDR3 reads CASSSEQSNTEAFF. Written as DNA, the CDR3 is TGCGCCAGCAGCTCTGAACAATCGAACACTGAAGCTTTCTTT.

This clone has just one count. V usage is TRBV11-2 and J usage is TRBJ2-7; 7 bases fit TRBD2. V was pared by 7 bases and J by 7 bases, with 7 bases of the junction left unmatched. Looked up from germline, CDR1 is SGHAT and CDR2 is FQNNGV. The CDR3 length is 12 residues. In nucleotides, the CDR3 is TGTGCCAGCAACCTAGCGGTTGGGGAGCAGTACTTC. Amino acids: CASNLAVGEQYF.

V usage is TRBV7-9 and J usage is TRBJ2-2, with 10 positions matching TRBD2. Trimming removed 5 bases from V and 3 bases from J; junction bases left unmatched: 6. CDR3 length: 16 residues. Germline-derived CDR1 and CDR2 are SEHNR and FQNEAQ (reference sequence). CDR3 in amino acids: CASSHPGTSDTGELFF. For the CDR3, the DNA is TGTGCCAGCAGCCACCCCGGGACTAGCGACACCGGGGAGCTGTTTTTT.

This clone has only one observation. The CDR3 coding sequence is TGTGCCAGCAGCGCCATCGGCAGGGGGGAGGCCCAGTACTTC. Protein sequence: CASSAIGRGEAQYF. The chain uses TRBV7-9 and TRBJ2-5, with D perhaps matching TRBD1 (7 bases). The V end lost 5 bases, the J end lost 9 bases, and 19 bases lay between the germline ends. This CDR3 spans 14 amino acids. Germline-derived CDR1 and CDR2 are SEHNR and FQNEAQ (reference sequence). Using reference TRBV7-9 and TRBJ2-5 for the parts outside the CDR3, the full variable domain is DTGVSQNPRHKITKRGQNVTFRCDPISEHNRLYWYRQTLGQGPEFLTYFQNEAQLEKSRLLSDRFSAERPKGSFSTLEIQRTEQGDSAMYLCASSAIGRGEAQYFGPGTRLLVL.

This sequence joins TRBV28 and TRBJ1-4; a weak D match, TRBD1 (5 bases). V lost 6 bases and J 6 bases, leaving 23 bases between the germline ends. The length of the CDR3 is 17 residues. Germline CDR1 and CDR2: MDHEN and SYDVKM. The CDR3 DNA follows: TGTGCCAGCAGCCTCGATGCCCGGGACGGTTCCTATGAAAAACTGTTTTTT. It is translated as CASSLDARDGSYEKLFF.

V is TRBV28 and J is TRBJ2-7; 7 bases map to TRBD2. The CDR3 contains 16 residues. CDR1 and CDR2 (germline): MDHEN, SYDVKM. The V and J ends lost 5 bases and 7 bases, in that order; junction bases with no gene match: 17. CDR3 protein: CASSPKGLVPLIEQYF. The CDR3 DNA follows: TGTGCCAGCAGTCCCAAAGGACTAGTCCCATTAATAGAGCAGTACTTC.

A note on this clone: Other DNA variants within this sample encode the same CDR3. This chain links TRBV28 with TRBJ1-5; D ambiguous. CDR3 size: 15 residues. In germline, CDR1 is MDHEN, CDR2 SYDVKM. Deletions cut 2 bases from V and 0 bases from J, with 8 bases between. The chain's CDR3 is CASSLVGSSNQPQHF. The CDR3 DNA follows: TGTGCCAGCAGTTTAGTGGGGAGTAGCAATCAGCCCCAGCATTTT. The full variable domain, its missing parts supplied by reference TRBV28 and TRBJ1-5, is DVKVTQSSRYLVKRTGEKVFLECVQDMDHENMFWYRQDPGLGLRLIYFSYDVKMKEKGDIPEGYSVSREKKERFSLILESASTNQTSMYLCASSLVGSSNQPQHFGDGTRLSIL.

The chain is built from TRBV29-1 and TRBJ2-7; D gene uncertain. Between the trimmed V and J ends, which lost 0 bases and 4 bases, there was a span of 7 bases. CDR1 SQVTM and CDR2 ANQGSEA come from the germline V gene. The CDR3 is 12 amino acids. The CDR3 bases are TGCAGCGTTGAAGATGGGTCTTACGAGCAGTACTTC. Translation: CSVEDGSYEQYF.

This clone came up a few times. The chain uses TRBV27 and TRBJ1-1; D is ambiguous. Between the trimmed V and J ends, which lost 5 bases and 2 bases, there was a span of 3 bases. The CDR3 spans 11 residues. CDR1 and CDR2 (germline): MNHEY, SMNVEV (reference sequence). CDR3 DNA sequence: TGTGCCAGCAGTCACAACACTGAAGCTTTCTTT. Translation gives CASSHNTEAFF.

V is TRBV4-3 and J is TRBJ2-7, with TRBD2 matching 11 bases. Germline V gene lookup returns CDR1 LGHNA and CDR2 YSLEER. The CDR3 contains 15 residues. V gave up 6 bases and J gave up 3 bases; unmatched junction bases: 7. The chain's CDR3 is CASSLGTSGIYEQYF. For the CDR3, the DNA is TGCGCCAGCAGTCTCGGGACTAGCGGTATCTACGAGCAGTACTTC.

The CDR3 bases are TGTGCCAGCAGTTCCCGGGACAGGGTAGGGGTGTCAGATCAGCCCCAGCATTTT. Its translation: CASSSRDRVGVSDQPQHF. V and J are TRBV28 and TRBJ1-5, with 9 bases aligning to TRBD1. The CDR3 spans 18 residues. The germline gives CDR1 MDHEN, CDR2 SYDVKM. V shed 4 bases, J shed 5 bases, and the junction held 15 bases outside the gene matches.

The chain employs TRBV27 and TRBJ2-2, with TRBD2 identical over 10 bases. With V trimmed by 1 base and J by 4 bases, 6 bases remained unmatched. Germline CDR1 MNHEY, CDR2 SMNVEV (reference sequence). This CDR3 has 17 residues. The DNA of the CDR3 is TGTGCCAGCAGTTTATATTCTAGCGGGAGCAGCACCGGGGAGCTGTTTTTT. It specifies CASSLYSSGSSTGELFF.